This T cell receptor beta chain was captured by sequencing in a study of T cell responses to AZD1222 COVID-19 vaccine. The CDR3 has 17 residues. With 6 bases removed from V and 0 bases from J, the gap between germline ends came to 18 bases. Germline CDR1 is LGHDT and CDR2 is YNNKEL (reference sequence). Regarding the study as a whole: No day 14 peak samples; only post-peak repertoires were characterized. It was only a handful of AZD1222 recipients who were seropositive at baseline. Following two doses of AZD1222, Spike-specific TCR breadth and depth rose. Most donors were white British, females outnumbered males, and clonal diversity was possibly underestimated.

As regards this clone: Its antigen is unknown.

Assay: immunoSEQ multiplex PCR; the TCRdb copy retains only in-frame clones and omits some. The profile shows 95,000 to 110,000 clones, 89% of them singletons. The receptor's source is an adult in good health. Material: peripheral blood, obtained on day 0 of AZD1222 vaccination. V gene TRBV3-1 (or the pseudogene TRBV3-2) combines with J gene TRBJ2-1; the D call may be TRBD1 or TRBD2 (5 bases each). The CDR3 region has the DNA TGTGCCAGCAGACTTCCCCGGAGGACACCCTCCTACAATGAGCAGTTCTTC. Amino acids: CASRLPRRTPSYNEQFF.